Each of the 7 T cell receptor beta chains below was sequenced from the same sample in a study of blood T cell repertoires in COVID-19. Repertoires were generated with immunoSEQ multiplex PCR, while TCRdb's copy carries only in-frame clones and drops some. Of roughly 250,000 clones listed, about 87% are singletons. Sequenced material: PBMCs or T cells enriched from blood (not recorded which). Receptor source: a man aged 50-60 years who had been exposed to COVID-19.

Comment on this clone: At one of its ends the junction is not consistent with the germline gene, which may arise from a read error. This sequence joins TRBV2 and TRBJ1-1; D is unresolved. The CDR3 totals 15 residues. Germline assignment: CDR1 SNHLY and CDR2 FYNNEI. DNA of the CDR3: TGTGCCAGCAGCGCGGGTAGTGCTCTAAGGCCTGAGGCTTTCTTT. Translated: CASSAGSALRPEAFF.

The chain has TRBV5-1 and TRBJ1-4, with a possible D match to TRBD1 (6 bases). Germline V CDR1 and CDR2: SGHRS, YFSETQ. CDR3 length: 14 amino acids. V was cut by 2 bases and J by 4 bases, with 9 bases left in between. In DNA form, the CDR3 reads TGCGCCAGCAGCTTTGAGGGGGTTAATGAAAAACTGTTTTTT. It codes for CASSFEGVNEKLFF.

This sequence joins TRBV18 and TRBJ2-2; 7 bases agree with TRBD2. Per the germline V gene, CDR1 is KGHSH and CDR2 is LQKENI. The J segment lost 6 bases and the V segment lost 1 base, leaving 5 bases of the junction unmatched. The length of the CDR3 is 15 residues. CDR3 sequence reads: CASSPRKGRAGELFF. CDR3 bases: TGTGCCAGCTCACCACGAAAGGGGAGGGCCGGGGAGCTGTTTTTT.

In DNA form, the CDR3 reads TGCGCCAGCAGCGTCTTAGATACCTACGAGCAGTACTTC. It specifies CASSVLDTYEQYF. The J gene is TRBJ2-7, the V gene TRBV5-1, with unresolved D. This CDR3 is 13 amino acids long. Per germline, CDR1 SGHRS and CDR2 YFSETQ. Trimming removed 4 bases at V and 2 bases at J, with 10 bases between. The whole variable domain, filled in from reference TRBV5-1 and TRBJ2-7, reads KAGVTQTPRYLIKTRGQQVTLSCSPISGHRSVSWYQQTPGQGLQFLFEYFSETQRNKGNFPGRFSGRQFSNSRSEMNVSTLELGDSALYLCASSVLDTYEQYFGPGTRLTVT.

In this sample, this clone turned up a few times. The CDR3 here is CASSSGEQYV. CDR3 nucleotides: TGTGCCTCCTCTTCCGGGGAGCAGTACGTC. The chain links TRBV27 to TRBJ2-7, with D uncertain. Germline assignment: CDR1 MNHEY and CDR2 SMNVEV (reference sequence). This CDR3 comprises 10 residues. The V end lost 11 bases, the J end lost 7 bases, and 12 bases lay between the germline ends.

The chain links TRBV7-3 to TRBJ2-6; no reliable D call. This CDR3 comprises 15 residues. The ends were cut back, 3 bases at V and 0 bases at J, with 6 bases in the middle. Per germline, CDR1 SGHTA and CDR2 FQGTGA. The CDR3 region has the DNA TGTGCCAGCAGCTTCAGTTCCTCTGGGGCCAACGTCCTGACTTTC. It is translated as CASSFSSSGANVLTF.

This chain links TRBV6-5 with TRBJ1-6; D is perhaps TRBD1 (5 bases). CDR3 length equals 15 residues. The V end lost 5 bases, the J end lost 5 bases, and 13 bases lay between the germline ends. The germline V gene encodes CDR1 MNHEY and CDR2 SVGAGI. CDR3 nucleotides: TGTGCCAGCAGTCGAAGGGGTTCCGATAATTCACCCCTCCACTTT. The encoded protein is CASSRRGSDNSPLHF.